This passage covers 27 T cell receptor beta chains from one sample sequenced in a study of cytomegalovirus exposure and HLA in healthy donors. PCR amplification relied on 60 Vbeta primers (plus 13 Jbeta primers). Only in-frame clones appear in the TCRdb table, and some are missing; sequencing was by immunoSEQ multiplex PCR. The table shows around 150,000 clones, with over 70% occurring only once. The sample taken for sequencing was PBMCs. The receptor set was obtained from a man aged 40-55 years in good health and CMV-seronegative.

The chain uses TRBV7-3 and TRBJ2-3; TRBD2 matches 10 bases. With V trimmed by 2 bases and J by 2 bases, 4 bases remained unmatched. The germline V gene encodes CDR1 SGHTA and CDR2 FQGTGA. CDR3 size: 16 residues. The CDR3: CASSLGAGGPTDTQYF. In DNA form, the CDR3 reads TGTGCCAGCAGCTTAGGAGCGGGGGGGCCCACAGATACGCAGTATTTT.

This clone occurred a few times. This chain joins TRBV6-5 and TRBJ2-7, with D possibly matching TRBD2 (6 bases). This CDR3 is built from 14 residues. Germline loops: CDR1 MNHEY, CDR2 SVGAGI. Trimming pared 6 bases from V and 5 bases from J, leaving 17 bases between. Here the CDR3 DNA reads TGTGCCAGCAGGCCAAGGAGGGGAATGGACGAGCAGTACTTC. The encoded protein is CASRPRRGMDEQYF.

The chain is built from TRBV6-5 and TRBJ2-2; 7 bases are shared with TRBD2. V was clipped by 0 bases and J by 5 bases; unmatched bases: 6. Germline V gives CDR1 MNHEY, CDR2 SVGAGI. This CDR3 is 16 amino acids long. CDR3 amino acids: CASSYSGGSWTGELFF. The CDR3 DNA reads TGTGCCAGCAGTTACTCTGGCGGGAGTTGGACCGGGGAGCTGTTTTTT.

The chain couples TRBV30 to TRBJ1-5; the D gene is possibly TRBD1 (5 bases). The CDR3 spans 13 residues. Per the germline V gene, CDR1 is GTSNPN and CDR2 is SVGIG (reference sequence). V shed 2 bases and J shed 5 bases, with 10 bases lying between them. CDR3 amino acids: CAWSQTGDQPQHF. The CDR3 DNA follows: TGTGCCTGGAGTCAGACGGGGGATCAGCCCCAGCATTTT.

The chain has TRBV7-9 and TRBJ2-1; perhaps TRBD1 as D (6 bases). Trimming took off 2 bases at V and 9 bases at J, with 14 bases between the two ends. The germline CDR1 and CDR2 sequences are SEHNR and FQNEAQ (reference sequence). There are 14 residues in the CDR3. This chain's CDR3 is CASSLQGILGEQFF. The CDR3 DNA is TGTGCCAGCAGCTTACAGGGGATTCTAGGTGAGCAGTTCTTC.

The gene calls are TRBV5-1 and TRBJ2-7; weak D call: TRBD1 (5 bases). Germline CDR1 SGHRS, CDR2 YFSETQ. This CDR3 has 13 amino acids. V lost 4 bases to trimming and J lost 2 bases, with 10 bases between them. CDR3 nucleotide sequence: TGCGCCAGCAGCCTGGACACCGCCTACGAGCAGTACTTC. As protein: CASSLDTAYEQYF.

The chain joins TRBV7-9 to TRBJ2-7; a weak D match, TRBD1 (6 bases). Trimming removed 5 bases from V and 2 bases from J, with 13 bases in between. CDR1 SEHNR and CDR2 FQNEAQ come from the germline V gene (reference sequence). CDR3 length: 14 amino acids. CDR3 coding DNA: TGTGCCAGCAGCCCCCGGACAGACACCTACGAGCAGTACTTC. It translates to CASSPRTDTYEQYF.

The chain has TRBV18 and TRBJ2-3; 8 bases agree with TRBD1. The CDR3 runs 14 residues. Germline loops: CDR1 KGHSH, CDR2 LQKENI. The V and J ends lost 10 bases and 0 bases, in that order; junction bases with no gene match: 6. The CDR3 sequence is CATQGASSTDTQYF. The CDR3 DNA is TGTGCCACCCAGGGGGCCTCAAGCACAGATACGCAGTATTTT.

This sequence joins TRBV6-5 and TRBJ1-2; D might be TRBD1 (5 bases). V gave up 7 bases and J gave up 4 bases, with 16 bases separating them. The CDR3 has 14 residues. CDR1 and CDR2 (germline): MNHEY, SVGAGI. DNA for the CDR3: TGTGCCAGCACCACGGGGGGATACAGCTATGGCTACACCTTC. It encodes CASTTGGYSYGYTF.

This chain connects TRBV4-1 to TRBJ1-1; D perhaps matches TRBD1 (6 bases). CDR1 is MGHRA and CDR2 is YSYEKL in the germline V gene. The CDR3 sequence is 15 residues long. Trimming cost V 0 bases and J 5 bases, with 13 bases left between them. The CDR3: CASSQEGRGRTEAFF. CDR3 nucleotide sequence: TGCGCCAGCAGCCAAGAAGGCAGGGGAAGGACTGAAGCTTTCTTT.

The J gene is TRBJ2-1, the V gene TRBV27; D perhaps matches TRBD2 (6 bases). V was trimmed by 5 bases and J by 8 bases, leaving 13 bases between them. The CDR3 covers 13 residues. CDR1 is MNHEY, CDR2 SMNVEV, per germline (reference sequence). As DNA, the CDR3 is TGTGCCAGCAGTCTCGGGGGTGCTGATGAGCAGTTCTTC. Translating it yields CASSLGGADEQFF.

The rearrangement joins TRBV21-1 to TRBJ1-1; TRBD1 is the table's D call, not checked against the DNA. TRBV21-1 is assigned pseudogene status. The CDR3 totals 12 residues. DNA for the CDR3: TGTGCCAGCAGCATTGACAGATCCGAAGCTTTCTTT. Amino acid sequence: CASSIDRSEAFF.

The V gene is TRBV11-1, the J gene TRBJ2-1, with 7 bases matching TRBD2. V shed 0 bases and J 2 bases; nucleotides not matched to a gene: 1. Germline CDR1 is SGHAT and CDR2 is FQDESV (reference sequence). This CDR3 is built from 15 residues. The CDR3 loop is CASSLAGRPYNEQFF. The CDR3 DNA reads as TGTGCCAGCAGCTTAGCCGGGAGGCCCTACAATGAGCAGTTCTTC.

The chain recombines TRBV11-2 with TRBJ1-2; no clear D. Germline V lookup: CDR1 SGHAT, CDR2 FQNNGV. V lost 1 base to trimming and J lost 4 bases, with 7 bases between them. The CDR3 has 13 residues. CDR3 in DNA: TGTGCCAGCAGCTTAGGGAGTCGCTATGGCTACACCTTC. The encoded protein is CASSLGSRYGYTF.

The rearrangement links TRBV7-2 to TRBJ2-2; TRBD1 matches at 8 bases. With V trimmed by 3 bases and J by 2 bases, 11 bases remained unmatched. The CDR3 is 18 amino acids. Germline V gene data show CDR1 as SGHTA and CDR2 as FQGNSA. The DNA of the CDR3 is TGTGCCAGCAGCTTGGACAGGGCCTACGCCGCCAACACCGGGGAGCTGTTTTTT. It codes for CASSLDRAYAANTGELFF.

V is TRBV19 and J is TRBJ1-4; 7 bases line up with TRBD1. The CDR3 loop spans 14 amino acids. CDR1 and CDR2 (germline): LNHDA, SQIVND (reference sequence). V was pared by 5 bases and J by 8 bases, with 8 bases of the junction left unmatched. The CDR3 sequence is CASSWRGLPEKLFF. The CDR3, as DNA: TGTGCCAGTAGTTGGAGGGGGCTGCCCGAAAAACTGTTTTTT.

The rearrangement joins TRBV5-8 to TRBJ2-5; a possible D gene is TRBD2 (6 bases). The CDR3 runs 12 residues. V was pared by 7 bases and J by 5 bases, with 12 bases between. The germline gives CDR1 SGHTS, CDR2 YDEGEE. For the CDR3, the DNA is TGTGCCAGCTCCACTAGCAGCGAGACCCAGTACTTC. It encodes CASSTSSETQYF.

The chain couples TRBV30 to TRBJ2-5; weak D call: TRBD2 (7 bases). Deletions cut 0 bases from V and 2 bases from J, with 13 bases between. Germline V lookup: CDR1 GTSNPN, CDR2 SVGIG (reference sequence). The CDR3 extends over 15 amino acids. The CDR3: CAWSVGGGGQETQYF. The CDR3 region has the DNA TGTGCCTGGAGTGTAGGGGGGGGAGGACAAGAGACCCAGTACTTC. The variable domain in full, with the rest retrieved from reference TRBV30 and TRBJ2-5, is SQTIHQWPATLVQPVGSPLSLECTVEGTSNPNLYWYRQAAGRGLQLLFYSVGIGQISSEVPQNLSASRPQDRQFILSSKKLLLSDSGFYLCAWSVGGGGQETQYFGPGTRLLVL.

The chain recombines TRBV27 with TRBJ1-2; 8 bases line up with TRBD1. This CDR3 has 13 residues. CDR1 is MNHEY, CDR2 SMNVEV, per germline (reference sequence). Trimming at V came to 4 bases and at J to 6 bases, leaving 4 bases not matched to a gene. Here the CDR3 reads CASSSGQGHGYTF. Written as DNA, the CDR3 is TGTGCCAGCAGTTCCGGACAGGGACATGGCTACACCTTC.

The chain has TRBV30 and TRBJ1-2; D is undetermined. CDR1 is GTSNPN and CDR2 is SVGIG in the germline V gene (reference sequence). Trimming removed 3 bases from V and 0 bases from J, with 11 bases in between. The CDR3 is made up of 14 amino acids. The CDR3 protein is CAWRRPAANYGYTF. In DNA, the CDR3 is TGTGCCTGGAGGCGACCTGCGGCTAACTATGGCTACACCTTC.

The DNA of the CDR3 is TGCGCCAGCAGTCAAGGCGTGACAGTAGACTCTGGGGCCAACGTCCTGACTTTC. Protein product: CASSQGVTVDSGANVLTF. The V call is TRBV23-1, the J call TRBJ2-6; D perhaps matches TRBD1 (5 bases). TRBV23-1 is an ORF for which the function is uncertain. V was pared by 2 bases and J by 0 bases, with 14 bases between. The CDR3 spans 18 residues.

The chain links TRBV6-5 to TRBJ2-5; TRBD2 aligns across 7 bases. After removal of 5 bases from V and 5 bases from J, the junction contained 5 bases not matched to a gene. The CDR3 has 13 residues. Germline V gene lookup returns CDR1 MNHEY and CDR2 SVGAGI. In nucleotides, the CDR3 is TGTGCCAGCAGTCTTGGGGGAGGGGAGACCCAGTACTTC. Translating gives CASSLGGGETQYF.

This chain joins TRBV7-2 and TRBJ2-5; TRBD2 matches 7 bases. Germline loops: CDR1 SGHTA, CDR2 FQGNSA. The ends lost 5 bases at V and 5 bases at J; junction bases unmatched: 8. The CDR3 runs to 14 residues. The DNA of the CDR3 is TGTGCCAGCAGCCGGAGGGCGGGGGTGGAGACCCAGTACTTC. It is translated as CASSRRAGVETQYF.

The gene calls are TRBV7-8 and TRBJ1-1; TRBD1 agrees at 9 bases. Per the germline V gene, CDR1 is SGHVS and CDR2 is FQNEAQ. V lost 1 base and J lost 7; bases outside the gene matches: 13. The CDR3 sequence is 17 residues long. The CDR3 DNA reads TGTGCCAGCAGCTTAGAAGGGACAGGGCCCCTCGGGGATGAAGCTTTCTTT. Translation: CASSLEGTGPLGDEAFF.

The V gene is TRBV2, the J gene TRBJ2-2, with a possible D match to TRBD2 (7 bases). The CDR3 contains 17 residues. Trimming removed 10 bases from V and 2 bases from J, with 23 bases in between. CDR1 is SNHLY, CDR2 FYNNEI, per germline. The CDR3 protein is CATPREGGLLNTGELFF. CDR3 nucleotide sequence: TGTGCCACCCCTCGTGAGGGGGGGCTTCTTAACACCGGGGAGCTGTTTTTT.

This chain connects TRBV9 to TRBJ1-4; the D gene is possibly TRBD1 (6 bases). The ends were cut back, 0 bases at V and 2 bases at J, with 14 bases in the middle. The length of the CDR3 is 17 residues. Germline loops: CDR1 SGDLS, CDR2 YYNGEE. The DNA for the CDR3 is TGTGCCAGCAGCGTAGGCGGGGGGGCATGGACTAATGAAAAACTGTTTTTT. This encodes CASSVGGGAWTNEKLFF.

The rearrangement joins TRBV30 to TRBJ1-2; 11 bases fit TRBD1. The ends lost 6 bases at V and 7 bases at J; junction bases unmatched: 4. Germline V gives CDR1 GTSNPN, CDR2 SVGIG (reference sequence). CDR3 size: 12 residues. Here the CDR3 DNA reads TGTGCCTGTAGAGGGACAGGGGGTGGCTACACCTTC. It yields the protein CACRGTGGGYTF.